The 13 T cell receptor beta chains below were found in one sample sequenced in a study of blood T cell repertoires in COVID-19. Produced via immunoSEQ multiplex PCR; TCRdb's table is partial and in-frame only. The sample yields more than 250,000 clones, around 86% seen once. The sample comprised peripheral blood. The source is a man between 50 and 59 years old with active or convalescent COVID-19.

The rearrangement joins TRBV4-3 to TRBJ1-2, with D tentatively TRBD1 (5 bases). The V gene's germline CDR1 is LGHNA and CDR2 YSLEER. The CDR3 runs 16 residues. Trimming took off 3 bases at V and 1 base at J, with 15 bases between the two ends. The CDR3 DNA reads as TGCGCCAGCAGCCACCCCCGACGGGGGAGTAACTATGGCTACACCTTC. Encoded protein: CASSHPRRGSNYGYTF.

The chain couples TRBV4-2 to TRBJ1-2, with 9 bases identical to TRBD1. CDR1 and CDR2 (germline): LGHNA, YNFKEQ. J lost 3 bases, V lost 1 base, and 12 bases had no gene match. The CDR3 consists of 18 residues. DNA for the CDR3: TGTGCCAGCAGCCAAGTCAGCCGGGGACAGGGCTTATACTATGGCTACACCTTC. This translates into CASSQVSRGQGLYYGYTF.

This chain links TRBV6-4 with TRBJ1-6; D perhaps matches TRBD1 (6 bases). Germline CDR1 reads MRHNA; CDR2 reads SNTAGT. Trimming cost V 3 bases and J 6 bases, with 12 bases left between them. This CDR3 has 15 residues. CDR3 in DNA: TGTGCCAGCAGTGAACAGGGTGCCTTTAATTCACCCCTCCACTTT. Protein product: CASSEQGAFNSPLHF.

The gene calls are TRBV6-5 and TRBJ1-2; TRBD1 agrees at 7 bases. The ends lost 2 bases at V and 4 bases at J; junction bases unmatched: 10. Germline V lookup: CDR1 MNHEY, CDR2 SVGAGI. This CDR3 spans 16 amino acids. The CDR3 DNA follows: TGTGCCAGCAGTTACGGTACAGGGGCGGGAGGCTATGGCTACACCTTC. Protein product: CASSYGTGAGGYGYTF.

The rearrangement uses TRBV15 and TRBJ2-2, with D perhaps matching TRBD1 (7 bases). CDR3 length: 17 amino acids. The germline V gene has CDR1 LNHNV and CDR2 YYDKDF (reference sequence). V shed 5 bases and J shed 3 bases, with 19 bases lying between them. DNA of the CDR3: TGTGCCACCAGCTCGTCGGAGGGGGCTTCTTACACCGGGGAGCTGTTTTTT. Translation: CATSSSEGASYTGELFF.

The CDR3: CASSLRDRWVSTNEKLFF. CDR3 DNA sequence: TGTGCCAGCAGTCTCCGGGACAGGTGGGTTTCGACTAATGAAAAACTGTTTTTT. The rearrangement joins TRBV5-5 to TRBJ1-4, with 8 bases matching TRBD1. CDR3 length equals 18 residues. J gave up 2 bases and V 5 bases, and 14 bases lay outside the gene matches. The germline gives CDR1 SGHKS, CDR2 YYEKEE (reference sequence). The whole variable domain, filled in from reference TRBV5-5 and TRBJ1-4, reads DAGVTQSPTHLIKTRGQQVTLRCSPISGHKSVSWYQQVLGQGPQFIFQYYEKEERGRGNFPDRFSARQFPNYSSELNVNALLLGDSALYLCASSLRDRWVSTNEKLFFGSGTQLSVL.

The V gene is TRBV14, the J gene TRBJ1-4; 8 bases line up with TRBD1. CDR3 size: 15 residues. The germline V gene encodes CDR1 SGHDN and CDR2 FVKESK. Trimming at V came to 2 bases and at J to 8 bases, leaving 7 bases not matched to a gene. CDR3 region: CASSQLGQGTEKLFF. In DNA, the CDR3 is TGTGCCAGCAGCCAATTAGGACAGGGAACCGAAAAACTGTTTTTT.

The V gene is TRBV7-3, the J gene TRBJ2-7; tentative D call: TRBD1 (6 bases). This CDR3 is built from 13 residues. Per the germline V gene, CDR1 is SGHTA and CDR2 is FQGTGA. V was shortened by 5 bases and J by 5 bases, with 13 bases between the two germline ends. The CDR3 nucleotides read TGTGCCAGCAGCCCGGACAGTCTACACGAGCAGTACTTC. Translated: CASSPDSLHEQYF.

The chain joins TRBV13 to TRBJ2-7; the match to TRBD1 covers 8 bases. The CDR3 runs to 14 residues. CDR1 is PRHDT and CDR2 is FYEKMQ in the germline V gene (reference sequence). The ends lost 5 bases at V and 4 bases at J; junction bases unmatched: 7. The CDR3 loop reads CASSPTGGPYEQYF. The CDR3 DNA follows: TGTGCCAGCAGCCCTACAGGGGGGCCATACGAGCAGTACTTC.

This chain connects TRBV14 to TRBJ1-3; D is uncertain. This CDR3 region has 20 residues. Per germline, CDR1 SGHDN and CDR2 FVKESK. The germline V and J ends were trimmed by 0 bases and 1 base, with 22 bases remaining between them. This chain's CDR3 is CASSQEGDRPSGKSGNTIYF. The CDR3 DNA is TGTGCCAGCAGCCAAGAAGGTGATCGGCCATCGGGTAAATCTGGAAACACCATATATTTT.

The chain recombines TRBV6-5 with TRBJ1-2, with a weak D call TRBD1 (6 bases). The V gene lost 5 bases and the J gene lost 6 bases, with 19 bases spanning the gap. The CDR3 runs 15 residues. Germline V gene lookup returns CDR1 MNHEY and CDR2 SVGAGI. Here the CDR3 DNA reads TGTGCCAGCAGTCCGAAGACAGGCTCATTGAATGGCTACACCTTC. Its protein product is CASSPKTGSLNGYTF.

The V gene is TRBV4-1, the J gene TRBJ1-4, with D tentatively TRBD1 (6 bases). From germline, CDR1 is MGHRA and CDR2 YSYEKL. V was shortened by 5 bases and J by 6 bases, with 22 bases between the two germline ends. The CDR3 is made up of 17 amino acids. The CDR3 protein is CASSDDPTPGGDEKLFF. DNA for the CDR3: TGCGCCAGCAGCGATGATCCCACCCCGGGGGGCGATGAAAAACTGTTTTTT.

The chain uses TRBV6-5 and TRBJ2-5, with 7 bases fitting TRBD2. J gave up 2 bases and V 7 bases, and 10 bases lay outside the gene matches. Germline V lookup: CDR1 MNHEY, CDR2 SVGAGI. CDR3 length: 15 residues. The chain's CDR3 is CASTLSGTTQETQYF. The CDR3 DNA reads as TGTGCCAGCACCCTCTCCGGGACTACACAAGAGACCCAGTACTTC.